This record concerns one TCR beta chain sequence. CDR3 length equals 15 residues. The V end lost 2 bases, the J end lost 1 base, and 9 bases lay between the germline ends. CDR1 LNHDA and CDR2 SQIVND come from the germline V gene (reference sequence). The sample belongs to a study of T cell repertoires in cytomegalovirus infection. Overall study: Matching HLA type and CMV infection were both indicated by public TCR beta signatures.

TCRdb reprocessed the reads with MiXCR, giving one entry per CDR3 protein. The sample includes some 680,000 distinct CDR3 sequences, less than 40% of them seen just once. The receptor comes from a human donor in good health (CMV status not recorded). Some clones in this sample may be carry-over from other donors' samples. The genes are TRBV19 and TRBJ1-5; D is undetermined. The sequenced material came from PBMCs. CDR3 protein: CASSIFMTSNQPQHF. In DNA form, the CDR3 reads TGTGCCAGTAGTATATTTATGACCAGCAATCAGCCCCAGCATTTT.